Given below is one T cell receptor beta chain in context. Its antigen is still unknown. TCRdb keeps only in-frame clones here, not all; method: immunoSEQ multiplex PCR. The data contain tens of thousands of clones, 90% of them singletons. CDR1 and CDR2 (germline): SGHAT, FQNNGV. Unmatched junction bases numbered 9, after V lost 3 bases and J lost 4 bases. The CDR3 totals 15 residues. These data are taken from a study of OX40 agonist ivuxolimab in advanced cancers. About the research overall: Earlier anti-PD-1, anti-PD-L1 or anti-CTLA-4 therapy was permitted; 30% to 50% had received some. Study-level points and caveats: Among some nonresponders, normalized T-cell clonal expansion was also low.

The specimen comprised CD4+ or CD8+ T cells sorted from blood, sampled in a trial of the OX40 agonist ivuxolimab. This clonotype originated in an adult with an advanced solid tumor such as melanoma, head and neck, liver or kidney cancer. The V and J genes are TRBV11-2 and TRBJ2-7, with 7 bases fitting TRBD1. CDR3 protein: CASSFLHQGVYEQYF. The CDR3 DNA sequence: TGTGCCAGCAGCTTTCTGCATCAGGGGGTATACGAGCAGTACTTC.